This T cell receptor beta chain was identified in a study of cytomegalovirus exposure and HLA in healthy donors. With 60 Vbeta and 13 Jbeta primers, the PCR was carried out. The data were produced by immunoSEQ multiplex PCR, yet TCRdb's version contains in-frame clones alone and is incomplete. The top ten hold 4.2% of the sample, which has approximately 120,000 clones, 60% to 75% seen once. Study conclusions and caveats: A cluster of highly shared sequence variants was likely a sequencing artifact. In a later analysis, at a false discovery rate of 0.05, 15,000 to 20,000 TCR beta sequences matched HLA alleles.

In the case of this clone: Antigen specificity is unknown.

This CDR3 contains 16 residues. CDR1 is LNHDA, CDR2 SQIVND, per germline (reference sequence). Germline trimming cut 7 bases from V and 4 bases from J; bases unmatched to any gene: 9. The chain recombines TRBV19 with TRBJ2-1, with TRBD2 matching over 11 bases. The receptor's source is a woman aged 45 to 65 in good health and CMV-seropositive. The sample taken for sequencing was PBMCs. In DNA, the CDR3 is TGTGCCAGTACCCCCCCCGGGACTAGCGGATACAATGAGCAGTTCTTC. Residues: CASTPPGTSGYNEQFF.